This T cell receptor (beta chain) appears in the sequencing data of a study of cytomegalovirus exposure and HLA in healthy donors. With regard to this clone: Its antigen is not identified.

Study results and limitations: Previous analysis showed most TCR beta V segments were productive about 87% or about 30% of the time. CMV serostatus stood as the only immune exposure information on hand. Among CMV-associated TCR beta chains, most appeared HLA-restricted in a later analysis.

PCR primers comprised 60 Vbeta and 13 Jbeta primers. Clones were sequenced by immunoSEQ multiplex PCR, and TCRdb holds only the in-frame ones, with some missing. The sample holds more than 95,000 clones, around 64% seen once. Trimming cost V 5 bases and J 6 bases; bases outside gene matches: 7. Germline CDR1 reads SNHLY; CDR2 reads FYNNEI. There are 15 residues in the CDR3. The specimen sequenced was PBMCs. The chain joins TRBV2 to TRBJ2-7, with 13 bases that match TRBD2. This TCR was recovered from a man aged 55 to 70 in good health and CMV-seronegative. CDR3 nucleotides: TGTGCCAGCAGTCTGAGGACTAGCGGGAGTAGCGAGCAGTACTTC. Translation: CASSLRTSGSSEQYF.